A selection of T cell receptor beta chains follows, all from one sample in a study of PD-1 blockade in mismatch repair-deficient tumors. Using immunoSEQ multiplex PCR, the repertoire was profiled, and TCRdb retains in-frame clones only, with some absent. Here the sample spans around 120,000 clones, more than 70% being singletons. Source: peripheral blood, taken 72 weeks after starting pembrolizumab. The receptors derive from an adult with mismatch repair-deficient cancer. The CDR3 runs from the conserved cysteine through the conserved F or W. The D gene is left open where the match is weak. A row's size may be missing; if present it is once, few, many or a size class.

CDR3nt: TGTGCCAGCAGCCAAGATTATCCGGGGGTCCGGGACAGAACCTACGAGCAGTACTTC
CDR3aa: CASSQDYPGVRDRTYEQYF
d_gene: -
len: 19
v_gene: TRBV14
abundance: -
j_gene: TRBJ2-7

CDR3nt: TGTGCCAGCAGTGAAGAAGCCGGCAGACTAAACTATGGCTACACCTTC
CDR3aa: CASSEEAGRLNYGYTF
d_gene: -
len: 16
v_gene: TRBV2
abundance: -
j_gene: TRBJ1-2

CDR3nt: TGTGCCAGCAGTTCAGGGCTTAGCACAGATACGCAGTATTTT
CDR3aa: CASSSGLSTDTQYF
d_gene: -
len: 14
v_gene: TRBV27
abundance: -
j_gene: TRBJ2-3

CDR3nt: TGTGCCAGCAGGGACCGGGGGGGCGCCTACGAGCAGTACTTC
CDR3aa: CASRDRGGAYEQYF
d_gene: TRBD2
len: 14
v_gene: TRBV6-6
abundance: -
j_gene: TRBJ2-7

CDR3nt: TGCAGCGTTAAATGGTCAGATGGCTACACCTTC
CDR3aa: CSVKWSDGYTF
d_gene: -
len: 11
v_gene: TRBV29-1
abundance: -
j_gene: TRBJ1-2

CDR3nt: TGTGCCGTCAGAGGGGTTGGCTCCAATGAGCAGTTCTTC
CDR3aa: CAVRGVGSNEQFF
d_gene: -
len: 13
v_gene: TRBV7-2
abundance: -
j_gene: TRBJ2-1

CDR3nt: TGTGCCAGCAGTTGGGACAGGACATTGAACACTGAAGCTTTCTTT
CDR3aa: CASSWDRTLNTEAFF
d_gene: TRBD1
len: 15
v_gene: TRBV2
abundance: -
j_gene: TRBJ1-1

CDR3nt: TGCGCCAGCAGCTCCGTGGGACTAGCGGGAGTAGAGCAGTTCTTC
CDR3aa: CASSSVGLAGVEQFF
d_gene: TRBD2
len: 15
v_gene: TRBV5-1
abundance: few
j_gene: TRBJ2-1

CDR3nt: TGTGCCAGCAGCTTAGGGAGCGGGAGGGCCGATACGCAGTATTTT
CDR3aa: CASSLGSGRADTQYF
d_gene: TRBD2
len: 15
v_gene: TRBV13
abundance: -
j_gene: TRBJ2-3

CDR3nt: TGTGCCAGCAGCTCGACTCTAGCGGGAGGCCCCCAGTTCTTC
CDR3aa: CASSSTLAGGPQFF
d_gene: TRBD2
len: 14
v_gene: TRBV11-1
abundance: -
j_gene: TRBJ2-1

CDR3nt: TGTGCCAGCAGCTCGGGCGACAGGGGACACAGGAACACTGAAGCTTTCTTT
CDR3aa: CASSSGDRGHRNTEAFF
d_gene: TRBD1
len: 17
v_gene: TRBV7-9
abundance: -
j_gene: TRBJ1-1

CDR3nt: TGTGCCAGCAGCCGCACAGGGGCGCAAATCCCAGAGACCCAGTACTTC
CDR3aa: CASSRTGAQIPETQYF
d_gene: TRBD1
len: 16
v_gene: TRBV11-1
abundance: -
j_gene: TRBJ2-5

CDR3nt: TGCGCCAGCAGTGAGTCAACTTACTACGAGCAGTACTTC
CDR3aa: CASSESTYYEQYF
d_gene: -
len: 13
v_gene: TRBV10-2
abundance: -
j_gene: TRBJ2-7

CDR3nt: TGCGCCAGCAGCCACAAGCTGGAGGGGGGCAATGAGCAGTTCTTC
CDR3aa: CASSHKLEGGNEQFF
d_gene: -
len: 15
v_gene: TRBV4-3
abundance: few
j_gene: TRBJ2-1

CDR3nt: TGCAGCGTTGAATGGACGACGGGGGCCTATGGCTACACCTTC
CDR3aa: CSVEWTTGAYGYTF
d_gene: -
len: 14
v_gene: TRBV29-1
abundance: -
j_gene: TRBJ1-2

CDR3nt: TGTGCCAGCGCATTCCAACTAGCGCAGTTCACAGATACGCAGTATTTT
CDR3aa: CASAFQLAQFTDTQYF
d_gene: TRBD2
len: 16
v_gene: TRBV27
abundance: -
j_gene: TRBJ2-3

CDR3nt: TGCGCCAGCAGCTTGGGGGTGGGACTATCACTCGATGAGCAGTTCTTC
CDR3aa: CASSLGVGLSLDEQFF
d_gene: TRBD2
len: 16
v_gene: TRBV5-1
abundance: -
j_gene: TRBJ2-1

CDR3nt: TGTGCCAGCAGTACGCCGGGACAGGTTTACAATGAGCAGTTCTTC
CDR3aa: CASSTPGQVYNEQFF
d_gene: TRBD1
len: 15
v_gene: TRBV6-5
abundance: -
j_gene: TRBJ2-1

CDR3nt: TGTGCCATCAGTGAAGCGGGAGTAAGGGAGACCCAGTACTTC
CDR3aa: CAISEAGVRETQYF
d_gene: TRBD2
len: 14
v_gene: TRBV10-3
abundance: -
j_gene: TRBJ2-5

CDR3nt: TGTGCCAGCAGTACCCTAGGACTAGCGGGAGACAATGAGCAGTTCTTC
CDR3aa: CASSTLGLAGDNEQFF
d_gene: TRBD2
len: 16
v_gene: TRBV28
abundance: -
j_gene: TRBJ2-1

CDR3nt: TGCGCCAGCAGCGTCAGCCGGGACAGGGAAGTAAGCTACACCTTC
CDR3aa: CASSVSRDREVSYTF
d_gene: TRBD1
len: 15
v_gene: TRBV4-3
abundance: -
j_gene: TRBJ1-2

CDR3nt: TGTGCCTGGACCGAGGGTAGCGGACCATACAATGAGCAGTTCTTC
CDR3aa: CAWTEGSGPYNEQFF
d_gene: -
len: 15
v_gene: TRBV30
abundance: -
j_gene: TRBJ2-1

CDR3nt: TGTGCCAGCAGTTTATTTCGGCTAGACACCTACCAAGAGACCCAGTACTTC
CDR3aa: CASSLFRLDTYQETQYF
d_gene: -
len: 17
v_gene: TRBV28
abundance: -
j_gene: TRBJ2-5

CDR3nt: TGTGCCAGCAGCTTGGCCCCCGACACAGATACGCAGTATTTT
CDR3aa: CASSLAPDTDTQYF
d_gene: -
len: 14
v_gene: TRBV7-9
abundance: -
j_gene: TRBJ2-3

CDR3nt: TGTGCCAGCAGCGTAGAGGGGCTCTCTGGAAACACCATATATTTT
CDR3aa: CASSVEGLSGNTIYF
d_gene: -
len: 15
v_gene: TRBV9
abundance: -
j_gene: TRBJ1-3

CDR3nt: TGTGCCAGCAGTGAAGTTTTCGGACTAGCGGGAAACTCCTACGAGCAGTACTTC
CDR3aa: CASSEVFGLAGNSYEQYF
d_gene: TRBD2
len: 18
v_gene: TRBV2
abundance: -
j_gene: TRBJ2-7

CDR3nt: TGCGCCAGCAGCCAAACTCAGACAGGGGTCTCCTACGAGCAGTACTTC
CDR3aa: CASSQTQTGVSYEQYF
d_gene: TRBD1
len: 16
v_gene: TRBV4-1
abundance: -
j_gene: TRBJ2-7

CDR3nt: TGTGCCAGCAGCCAGCGACCGGGACAGGTTGGCTCTGGGGCCAACGTCCTGACTTTC
CDR3aa: CASSQRPGQVGSGANVLTF
d_gene: TRBD1
len: 19
v_gene: TRBV14
abundance: -
j_gene: TRBJ2-6

CDR3nt: TGCGCCAGCAGCCTAACAGGGCCGGGGAATGGCTACACCTTC
CDR3aa: CASSLTGPGNGYTF
d_gene: -
len: 14
v_gene: TRBV5-1
abundance: -
j_gene: TRBJ1-2

CDR3nt: TGTGCCAGCGGAGCTTTAAAGCAGTACTTC
CDR3aa: CASGALKQYF
d_gene: -
len: 10
v_gene: TRBV28
abundance: -
j_gene: TRBJ2-7

CDR3nt: TGTGCCAGCAGCCCCGGAGGACCCCCCTACAATGAGCAGTTCTTC
CDR3aa: CASSPGGPPYNEQFF
d_gene: -
len: 15
v_gene: TRBV7-6
abundance: -
j_gene: TRBJ2-1

CDR3nt: TGTGCCTGGAGTGTGGGTAGCGGGACCAACAATGAGCAGTTCTTC
CDR3aa: CAWSVGSGTNNEQFF
d_gene: TRBD2
len: 15
v_gene: TRBV30
abundance: once
j_gene: TRBJ2-1

CDR3nt: TGTGCCAGCAGGGGCCAGGGGGAATGGACCGGGGAGCTGTTTTTT
CDR3aa: CASRGQGEWTGELFF
d_gene: TRBD1
len: 15
v_gene: TRBV27
abundance: once
j_gene: TRBJ2-2

CDR3nt: TGTGCCATCAGTGAGCAGACGGGCCCAGCTAACTATGGCTACACCTTC
CDR3aa: CAISEQTGPANYGYTF
d_gene: -
len: 16
v_gene: TRBV10-3
abundance: -
j_gene: TRBJ1-2

CDR3nt: TGTGCCAGCAGCTTAAGGACAGTTGGAAACACCATATATTTT
CDR3aa: CASSLRTVGNTIYF
d_gene: -
len: 14
v_gene: TRBV11-2
abundance: -
j_gene: TRBJ1-3

CDR3nt: TGTGCCAGCAGCTTAGAACTAGACAACGTCCTGACTTTC
CDR3aa: CASSLELDNVLTF
d_gene: -
len: 13
v_gene: TRBV7-9
abundance: -
j_gene: TRBJ2-6

CDR3nt: TGTGGCATACGGGGCAGTAGCACAGATACGCAGTATTTT
CDR3aa: CGIRGSSTDTQYF
d_gene: -
len: 13
v_gene: TRBV6-1
abundance: once
j_gene: TRBJ2-3

CDR3nt: TGTGCCAGCTCACCACCGGGACGGCGTATCATGAACACTGAAGCTTTCTTT
CDR3aa: CASSPPGRRIMNTEAFF
d_gene: -
len: 17
v_gene: TRBV18
abundance: -
j_gene: TRBJ1-1

CDR3nt: TGTGCCAGCAGCCCCGGTGCAGCCCAAGAGACCCAGTACTTC
CDR3aa: CASSPGAAQETQYF
d_gene: -
len: 14
v_gene: TRBV9
abundance: -
j_gene: TRBJ2-5

CDR3nt: TGTGCCAGCAGCTTGAGCGGGGGTCGTATGTGGGAGCAGTACTTC
CDR3aa: CASSLSGGRMWEQYF
d_gene: TRBD2
len: 15
v_gene: TRBV5-6
abundance: once
j_gene: TRBJ2-7

CDR3nt: TGTGCCTGGAGTCGACAGGGGGCGCCCGAAAAACTGTTTTTT
CDR3aa: CAWSRQGAPEKLFF
d_gene: TRBD1
len: 14
v_gene: TRBV30
abundance: -
j_gene: TRBJ1-4

CDR3nt: TGTGCCAGCAGTGTCCTCAGGGGGGGAGAAAAACTGTTTTTT
CDR3aa: CASSVLRGGEKLFF
d_gene: TRBD1
len: 14
v_gene: TRBV2
abundance: -
j_gene: TRBJ1-4

CDR3nt: TGCGCCAGCAGCCAGGGACAGGATTCCTACGAGCAGTACTTC
CDR3aa: CASSQGQDSYEQYF
d_gene: TRBD1
len: 14
v_gene: TRBV4-1
abundance: -
j_gene: TRBJ2-7

CDR3nt: TGTGCCAGCAGCCAAGTGGGGACAGCCAGCTCTGGAAACACCATATATTTT
CDR3aa: CASSQVGTASSGNTIYF
d_gene: TRBD1
len: 17
v_gene: TRBV4-2
abundance: -
j_gene: TRBJ1-3

CDR3nt: TGTGCCAGCAGTTTAACAAGAGGGCCCCAGCGGGAGACCCAGTACTTC
CDR3aa: CASSLTRGPQRETQYF
d_gene: -
len: 16
v_gene: TRBV28
abundance: -
j_gene: TRBJ2-5

CDR3nt: TGTGCCAGCAGCTTAGTATCCCCATACGAGCAGTACTTC
CDR3aa: CASSLVSPYEQYF
d_gene: -
len: 13
v_gene: TRBV11-2
abundance: -
j_gene: TRBJ2-7

CDR3nt: TGTGCCAGCAGCGTAGCGGCTAGCGCATTCTCCTACAATGAGCAGTTCTTC
CDR3aa: CASSVAASAFSYNEQFF
d_gene: -
len: 17
v_gene: TRBV9
abundance: -
j_gene: TRBJ2-1

CDR3nt: TGTGCCAGCAGTTCGGTTACCGGGGAGCTGTTTTTT
CDR3aa: CASSSVTGELFF
d_gene: -
len: 12
v_gene: TRBV6-6
abundance: -
j_gene: TRBJ2-2

CDR3nt: TGTGCCACCAGCGACCGACAGAATGAAAAACTGTTTTTT
CDR3aa: CATSDRQNEKLFF
d_gene: -
len: 13
v_gene: TRBV15
abundance: -
j_gene: TRBJ1-4

CDR3nt: TGTGCCACCAGCAGCCGGGAGTTAACCTACGAGCAGTACTTC
CDR3aa: CATSSRELTYEQYF
d_gene: -
len: 14
v_gene: TRBV15
abundance: once
j_gene: TRBJ2-7

CDR3nt: TGTGCCAGCAGCTTATCCCCAGGCAACTCCTACGAGCAGTACTTC
CDR3aa: CASSLSPGNSYEQYF
d_gene: -
len: 15
v_gene: TRBV11-2
abundance: -
j_gene: TRBJ2-7

CDR3nt: TGTGCCAGCAGCCCTGGACAGGGGCCCTACGAGCAGTACTTC
CDR3aa: CASSPGQGPYEQYF
d_gene: TRBD1
len: 14
v_gene: TRBV11-2
abundance: -
j_gene: TRBJ2-7

CDR3nt: TGCGCCAGCAGCTTGTTGGCGGGACGGACCGGGGAGCTGTTTTTT
CDR3aa: CASSLLAGRTGELFF
d_gene: -
len: 15
v_gene: TRBV5-1
abundance: -
j_gene: TRBJ2-2

CDR3nt: TGTGCCAGCAGGGGGGACTACAATGAGCAGTTCTTC
CDR3aa: CASRGDYNEQFF
d_gene: -
len: 12
v_gene: TRBV9
abundance: -
j_gene: TRBJ2-1